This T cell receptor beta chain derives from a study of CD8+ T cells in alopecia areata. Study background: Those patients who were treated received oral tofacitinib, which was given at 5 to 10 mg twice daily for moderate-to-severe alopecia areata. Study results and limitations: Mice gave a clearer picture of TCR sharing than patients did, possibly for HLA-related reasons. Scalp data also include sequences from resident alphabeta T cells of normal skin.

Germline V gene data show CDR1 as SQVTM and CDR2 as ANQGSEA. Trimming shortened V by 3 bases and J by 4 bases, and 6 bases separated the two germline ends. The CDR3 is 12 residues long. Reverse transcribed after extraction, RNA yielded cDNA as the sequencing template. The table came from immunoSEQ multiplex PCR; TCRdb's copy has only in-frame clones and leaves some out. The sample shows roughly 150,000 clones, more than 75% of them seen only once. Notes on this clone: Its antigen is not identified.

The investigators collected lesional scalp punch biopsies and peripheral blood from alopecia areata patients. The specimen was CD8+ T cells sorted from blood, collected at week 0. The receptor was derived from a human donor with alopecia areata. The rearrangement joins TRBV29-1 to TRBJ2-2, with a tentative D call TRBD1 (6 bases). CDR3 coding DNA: TGCAGCGTTGACAGGGGCACCGGGGAGCTGTTTTTT. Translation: CSVDRGTGELFF.